A single sample gave rise to the 11 T cell receptor beta chains below, sequenced in a study of technical replicates of blood from several donors. Sequenced by immunoSEQ multiplex PCR; TCRdb stores in-frame clones only, minus some. The sample lists 65,000 to 90,000 clones; roughly 93% were seen once. The sequencing sample was made of T cells isolated from PBMCs. Receptor source: a human donor in good health.

V usage is TRBV28 and J usage is TRBJ2-2; 7 positions agree with TRBD2. Germline-derived CDR1 and CDR2 are MDHEN and SYDVKM. CDR3 length equals 16 residues. V lost 5 bases, J lost 4 bases, and 10 bases stayed unmatched. The CDR3 region has the DNA TGTGCCAGCAGTCTATCCGGACTAGTAGGCACCGGGGAGCTGTTTTTT. As protein: CASSLSGLVGTGELFF.

This chain uses TRBV12-5 with TRBJ2-7; no clear D gene. Between the trimmed V and J ends, which lost 0 bases and 3 bases, there was a span of 18 bases. The V gene's germline CDR1 is LGHNT and CDR2 FRNRAP. This CDR3 has 17 amino acids. The CDR3 nucleotides are TGTGCTAGTGGTTTGGTCCGACTTGGTTCTGAAGGCTACGAGCAGTACTTC. Residues: CASGLVRLGSEGYEQYF.

The V and J genes are TRBV4-1 and TRBJ2-2, with 9 bases matching TRBD2. The J segment lost 11 bases and the V segment lost 0 bases, leaving 7 bases of the junction unmatched. Germline loops: CDR1 MGHRA, CDR2 YSYEKL. The CDR3 spans 15 residues. CDR3 coding DNA: TGCGCCAGCAGCCAAGAGGCTGGAGCGGGGGGTGAGCTGTTTTTT. Its translation is CASSQEAGAGGELFF.

This clone showed up just once. This chain uses TRBV18 with TRBJ1-1, with 7 bases that match TRBD1. The V gene end was trimmed by 3 bases and the J gene end by 4 bases; junction bases not matched to a gene: 5. The V gene's germline CDR1 is KGHSH and CDR2 LQKENI. This CDR3 contains 14 residues. CDR3 DNA: TGTGCCAGCTCACCCGACAGGGAGAGCACTGAAGCTTTCTTT. As protein: CASSPDRESTEAFF.

The chain combines TRBV19 with TRBJ1-5, with D hard to call. The CDR3 extends over 15 amino acids. The germline V gene has CDR1 LNHDA and CDR2 SQIVND (reference sequence). The V end lost 3 bases, the J end lost 0 bases, and 9 bases lay between the germline ends. CDR3 bases: TGTGCCAGTAGTATTGGTCAGTATAGCAATCAGCCCCAGCATTTT. It yields the protein CASSIGQYSNQPQHF.

V usage is TRBV29-1 and J usage is TRBJ2-1, with D maybe TRBD2 (5 bases). CDR3 length: 13 residues. Trimming removed 6 bases from V and 1 base from J, with 10 bases in between. Looked up from germline, CDR1 is SQVTM and CDR2 is ANQGSEA. The DNA for the CDR3 is TGCAGCGTCCGGCTAGCATCCTACAATGAGCAGTTCTTC. Encoded protein: CSVRLASYNEQFF.

The V call is TRBV7-9, the J call TRBJ2-1; D call uncertain. Germline CDR1 and CDR2: SEHNR and FQNEAQ (reference sequence). This CDR3 contains 10 residues. The V and J ends lost 2 bases and 15 bases respectively, with 8 bases between them. The CDR3 sequence: CASSLTRPFF. CDR3 in DNA: TGTGCCAGCAGCTTAACTCGCCCGTTCTTC. Filled out from reference TRBV7-9 and TRBJ2-1, the complete variable domain reads DTGVSQNPRHKITKRGQNVTFRCDPISEHNRLYWYRQTLGQGPEFLTYFQNEAQLEKSRLLSDRFSAERPKGSFSTLEIQRTEQGDSAMYLCASSLTRPFFGPGTRLTVL.

The chain joins TRBV5-1 to TRBJ1-1; D not resolved. Germline V gene lookup returns CDR1 SGHRS and CDR2 YFSETQ. CDR3 size: 15 residues. V lost 2 bases and J lost 0, with 11 bases in between. This chain's CDR3 is CASSFTETVNTEAFF. In nucleotides, the CDR3 is TGCGCCAGCAGCTTCACAGAGACGGTGAACACTGAAGCTTTCTTT.

The chain employs TRBV27 and TRBJ2-3; no clear D gene. The CDR3 contains 15 residues. Germline CDR1 reads MNHEY; CDR2 reads SMNVEV (reference sequence). V shed 0 bases and J shed 1 base, with 8 bases lying between them. CDR3 residues: CASSLSWQGTDTQYF. In nucleotides, the CDR3 is TGTGCCAGCAGTTTATCGTGGCAGGGCACAGATACGCAGTATTTT.

The CDR3 sequence: CASSLANQGIGELFF. CDR3 nucleotides: TGTGCCAGCAGCTTGGCCAATCAGGGGATCGGGGAGCTGTTTTTT. This chain connects TRBV5-6 to TRBJ2-2; possibly TRBD1 for D (6 bases). CDR3 length equals 15 residues. V was clipped by 0 bases and J by 7 bases, with 13 bases between them. Looked up from germline, CDR1 is SGHDT and CDR2 is YYEEEE. The entire variable domain, with the rest obtained from reference TRBV5-6 and TRBJ2-2, is as follows: DAGVTQSPTHLIKTRGQQVTLRCSPKSGHDTVSWYQQALGQGPQFIFQYYEEEERQRGNFPDRFSGHQFPNYSSELNVNALLLGDSALYLCASSLANQGIGELFFGEGSRLTVL.

The chain joins TRBV5-5 to TRBJ2-2; TRBD2 might be the D (7 bases). V was trimmed by 4 bases and J by 3 bases, leaving 16 bases between them. CDR1 SGHKS and CDR2 YYEKEE come from the germline V gene (reference sequence). The CDR3 covers 16 residues. The CDR3 DNA sequence: TGTGCCAGCAGCATTCGGGGGGCTTCGGACACCGGGGAGCTGTTTTTT. Its protein is CASSIRGASDTGELFF.